Listed below are T cell receptor beta chains from one sample, sequenced in a study of cytomegalovirus exposure and HLA in healthy donors. The protocol was immunoSEQ multiplex PCR, while the TCRdb copy is restricted to in-frame clones and leaves out a portion. The table records over 85,000 clones, 55% to 80% of them present only once. The source material was PBMCs. The origin of the receptors is a female donor in good health and CMV-seronegative. Each CDR3 is given with its conserved first and last residue. Fields, in order: V gene, D gene, J gene, CDR3 protein. A D gene is named only where the DNA matches it firmly.

TRBV11-1	TRBD1	TRBJ1-4	CASSLGPGQGDEKLFF
TRBV4-3	-	TRBJ2-7	CASSQDPGGLYEQYF
TRBV28	-	TRBJ2-4	CASSSSRGAYIQYF
TRBV6-5	-	TRBJ2-7	CASSYFGGEQYF
TRBV29-1	TRBD2	TRBJ2-2	CSVEGGGSGELFF
TRBV6-5	-	TRBJ2-7	CASSYTDSYEQYF
TRBV6-1	TRBD2	TRBJ2-2	CASSPMGGATGELFF
TRBV14	-	TRBJ1-6	CASSLGGLLSPLHF
TRBV27	TRBD2	TRBJ2-6	CASSWYSGGSGANVLTF
TRBV28	-	TRBJ2-2	CASRVGGTRNTGELFF
TRBV20-1	-	TRBJ1-1	CSARDFNEAFF
TRBV7-9	TRBD1	TRBJ1-6	CASSLAGQGNSPLHF
TRBV7-9	TRBD2	TRBJ2-1	CASSLAGLASEQFF
TRBV5-1	-	TRBJ1-1	CASSSAGIEAFF
TRBV7-8	-	TRBJ1-5	CASSFLRSNQPQHF
TRBV6-5	-	TRBJ2-4	CASSYSRLLAKNIQYF
TRBV11-2	-	TRBJ2-7	CASSLGQINYEQYF